This T cell receptor beta chain was documented in a study of OX40 agonist ivuxolimab in advanced cancers. Only in-frame clones appear in the TCRdb table, and some are missing; sequencing was by immunoSEQ multiplex PCR. The sample lists 55,000 to 85,000 clones, over 80% seen once, with about 0.31% in the top ten. V shed 5 bases and J shed 5 bases, with 10 bases lying between them. This CDR3 has 13 residues. Germline V gives CDR1 MDHEN, CDR2 SYDVKM. This TCR came from an adult with an advanced solid tumor such as melanoma, head and neck, liver or kidney cancer. The sample consisted of CD4+ or CD8+ T cells sorted from blood, taken in a trial of the OX40 agonist ivuxolimab. V usage is TRBV28 and J usage is TRBJ2-1; D is perhaps TRBD1 or TRBD2 (5 bases each). CDR3 sequence: CASSGDRHNEQFF. CDR3 bases: TGTGCCAGCAGTGGGGACCGCCACAATGAGCAGTTCTTC.